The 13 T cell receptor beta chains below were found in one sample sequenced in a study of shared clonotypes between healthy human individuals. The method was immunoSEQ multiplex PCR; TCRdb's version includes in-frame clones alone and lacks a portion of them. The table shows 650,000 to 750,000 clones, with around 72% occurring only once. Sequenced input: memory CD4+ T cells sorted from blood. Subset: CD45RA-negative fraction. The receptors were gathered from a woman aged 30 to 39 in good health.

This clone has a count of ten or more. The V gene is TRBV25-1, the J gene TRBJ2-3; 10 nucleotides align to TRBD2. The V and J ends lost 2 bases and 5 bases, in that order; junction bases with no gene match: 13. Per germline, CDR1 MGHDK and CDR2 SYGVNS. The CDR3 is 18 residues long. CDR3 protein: CASSEDGPLAGKLDTQYF. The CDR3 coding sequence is TGTGCCAGCAGTGAAGATGGGCCACTAGCGGGAAAGTTAGATACGCAGTATTTT.

The CDR3 reads CASSGGTGGNQPQHF. The CDR3 DNA is TGCGCCAGCAGCGGAGGGACAGGGGGCAATCAGCCCCAGCATTTT. J is TRBJ1-5 and V is TRBV5-1, with 10 bases identical to TRBD1. This CDR3 contains 15 residues. V dropped 4 bases and J dropped 2; count of bases not matched to a gene: 3. Germline V gene sequence: CDR1 SGHRS, CDR2 YFSETQ.

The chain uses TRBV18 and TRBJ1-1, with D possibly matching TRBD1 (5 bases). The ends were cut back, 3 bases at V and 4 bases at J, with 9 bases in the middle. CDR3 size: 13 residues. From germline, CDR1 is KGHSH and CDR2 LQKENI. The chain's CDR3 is CASSPSQGTEAFF. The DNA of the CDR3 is TGTGCCAGCTCACCGTCCCAGGGCACTGAAGCTTTCTTT.

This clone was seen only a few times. The CDR3 is CASSFKRDTNYGYTF. The CDR3 coding sequence is TGTGCCAGCAGTTTTAAGAGGGACACCAACTATGGCTACACCTTC. The chain recombines TRBV28 with TRBJ1-2; a possible D gene is TRBD1 (6 bases). Per the germline V gene, CDR1 is MDHEN and CDR2 is SYDVKM. The CDR3 contains 15 residues. The V end was cut by 3 bases, the J end by 2 bases, with 13 bases between.

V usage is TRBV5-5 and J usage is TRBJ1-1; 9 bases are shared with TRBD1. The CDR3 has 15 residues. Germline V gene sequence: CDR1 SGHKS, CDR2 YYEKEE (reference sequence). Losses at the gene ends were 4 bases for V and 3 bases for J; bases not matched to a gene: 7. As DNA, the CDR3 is TGTGCCAGCAGCCTATTACAGGGGGCGTACACTGAAGCTTTCTTT. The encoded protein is CASSLLQGAYTEAFF.

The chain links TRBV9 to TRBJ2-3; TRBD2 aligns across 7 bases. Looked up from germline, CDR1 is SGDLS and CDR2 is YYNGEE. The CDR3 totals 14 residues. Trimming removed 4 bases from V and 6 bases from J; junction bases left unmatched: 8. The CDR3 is CASSPSRRGDTQYF. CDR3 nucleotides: TGTGCCAGCAGCCCTAGCCGGCGGGGGGATACGCAGTATTTT.

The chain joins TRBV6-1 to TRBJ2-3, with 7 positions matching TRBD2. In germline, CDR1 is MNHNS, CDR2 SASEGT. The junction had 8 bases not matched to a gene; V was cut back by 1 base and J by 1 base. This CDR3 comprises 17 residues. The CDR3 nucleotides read TGTGCCAGCAGTGAAGAGTGGACTAGGTTTCGCACAGATACGCAGTATTTT. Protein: CASSEEWTRFRTDTQYF.

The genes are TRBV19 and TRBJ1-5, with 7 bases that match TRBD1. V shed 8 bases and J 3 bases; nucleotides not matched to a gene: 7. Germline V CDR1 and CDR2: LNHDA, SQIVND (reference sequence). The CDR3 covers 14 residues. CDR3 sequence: CASAEGQDNQPQHF. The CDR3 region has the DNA TGTGCCAGTGCGGAAGGACAGGACAATCAGCCCCAGCATTTT.

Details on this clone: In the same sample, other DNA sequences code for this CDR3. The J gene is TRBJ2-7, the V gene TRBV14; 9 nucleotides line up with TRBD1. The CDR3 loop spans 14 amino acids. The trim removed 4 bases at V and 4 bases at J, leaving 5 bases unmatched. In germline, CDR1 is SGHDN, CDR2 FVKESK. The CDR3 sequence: CASSPGTGSYEQYF. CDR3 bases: TGTGCCAGCAGCCCCGGGACAGGGTCTTACGAGCAGTACTTC.

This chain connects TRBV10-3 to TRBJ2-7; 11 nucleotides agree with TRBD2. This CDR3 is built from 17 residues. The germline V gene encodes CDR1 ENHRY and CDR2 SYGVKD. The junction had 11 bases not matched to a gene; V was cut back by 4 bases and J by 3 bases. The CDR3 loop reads CAISGPVGTSGSYEQYF. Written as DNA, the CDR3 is TGTGCCATCAGTGGGCCAGTCGGGACTAGCGGAAGCTACGAGCAGTACTTC.

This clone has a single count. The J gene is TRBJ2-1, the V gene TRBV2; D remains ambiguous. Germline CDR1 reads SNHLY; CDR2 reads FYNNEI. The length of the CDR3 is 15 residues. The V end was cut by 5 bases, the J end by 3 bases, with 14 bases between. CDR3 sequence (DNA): TGTGCCAGCAGTCTTGAGGCAGTTAGCTACAATGAGCAGTTCTTC. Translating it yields CASSLEAVSYNEQFF. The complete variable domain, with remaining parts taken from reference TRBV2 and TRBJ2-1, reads EPEVTQTPSHQVTQMGQEVILRCVPISNHLYFYWYRQILGQKVEFLVSFYNNEISEKSEIFDDQFSVERPDGSNFTLKIRSTKLEDSAMYFCASSLEAVSYNEQFFGPGTRLTVL.

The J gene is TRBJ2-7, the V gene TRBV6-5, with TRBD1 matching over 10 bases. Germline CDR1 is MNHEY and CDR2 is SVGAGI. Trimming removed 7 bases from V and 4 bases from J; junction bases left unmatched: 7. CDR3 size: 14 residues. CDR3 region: CASKMGQGSYEQYF. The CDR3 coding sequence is TGTGCCAGCAAAATGGGACAGGGGAGTTACGAGCAGTACTTC.

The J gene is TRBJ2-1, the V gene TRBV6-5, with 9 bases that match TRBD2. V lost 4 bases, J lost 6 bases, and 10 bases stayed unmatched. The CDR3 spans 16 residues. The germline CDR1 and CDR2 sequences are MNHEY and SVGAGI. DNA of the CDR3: TGTGCCAGCAGTTCCATAGCGGGAGCCCATCCCAATGAGCAGTTCTTC. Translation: CASSSIAGAHPNEQFF.